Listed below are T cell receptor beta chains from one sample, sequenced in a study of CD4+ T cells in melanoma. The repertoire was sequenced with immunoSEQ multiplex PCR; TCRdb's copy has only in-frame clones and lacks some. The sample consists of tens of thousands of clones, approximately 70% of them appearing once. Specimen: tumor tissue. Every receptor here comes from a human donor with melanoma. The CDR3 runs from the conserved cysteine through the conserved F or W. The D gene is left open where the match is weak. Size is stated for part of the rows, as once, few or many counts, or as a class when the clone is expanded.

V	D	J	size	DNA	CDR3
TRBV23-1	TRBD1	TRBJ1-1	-	TGCGCCAGCAGTCAACACAAAAGGGACAGGGGGCTCTACACTGAAGCTTTCTTT	CASSQHKRDRGLYTEAFF
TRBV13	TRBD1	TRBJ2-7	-	TGTGCCAGCAGCCCAGGCGGGACAGGGGGAGGTGAGCAGTACTTC	CASSPGGTGGGEQYF
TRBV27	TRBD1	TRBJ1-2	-	TGTGCCAGCAGTTACAGGGGCGGCGGCTACACCTTC	CASSYRGGGYTF
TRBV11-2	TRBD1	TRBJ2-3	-	TGTGCCAGCAGCACCCGACAGGGGGCCACAGATACGCAGTATTTT	CASSTRQGATDTQYF
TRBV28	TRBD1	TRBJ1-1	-	TGTGCCAGCAGTTACCCCCGGGGACAGCCGAACACTGAAGCTTTCTTT	CASSYPRGQPNTEAFF
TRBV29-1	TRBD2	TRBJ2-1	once	TGCAGCGTCAAACCGGGGGGCTCCTACAATGAGCAGTTCTTC	CSVKPGGSYNEQFF
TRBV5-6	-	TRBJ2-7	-	TGTGCCAGCACCTCTGGTTACGAGCAGTACTTC	CASTSGYEQYF
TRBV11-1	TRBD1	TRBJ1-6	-	TGTGCCAGCAGCTTACATGGCAGGGGGAATTCACCCCTCCACTTT	CASSLHGRGNSPLHF
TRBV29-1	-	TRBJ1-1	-	TGCAGCGTTGAATGGCAAAACACTGAAGCTTTCTTT	CSVEWQNTEAFF
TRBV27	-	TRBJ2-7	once	TGTGCCAGCAGTTTATTAGACAGAACCTACGAGCAGTACTTC	CASSLLDRTYEQYF
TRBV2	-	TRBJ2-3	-	TGTGCCAGCAGTGGAGTAGCTACTAGCACAGATACGCAGTATTTT	CASSGVATSTDTQYF
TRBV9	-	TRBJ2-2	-	TGTGCCAGCAGCTGGCCGGCGGGGTCTGCGAACACCGGGGAGCTGTTTTTT	CASSWPAGSANTGELFF
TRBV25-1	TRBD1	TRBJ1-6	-	TGTGCCAGCAGTGAAACAGGGGGCTCACCCCTCCACTTT	CASSETGGSPLHF
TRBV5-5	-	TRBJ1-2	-	TGTGCCAGCAGCTTGTCCGGGACGGGAGGCCTCCGTGGCTACACCTTC	CASSLSGTGGLRGYTF
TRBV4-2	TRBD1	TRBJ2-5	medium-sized	TGTGCCAGCAGCCAAGGACGAGGGGGCGGAATTAGAGAGACCCAGTACTTC	CASSQGRGGGIRETQYF
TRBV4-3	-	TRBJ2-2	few	TGCGCCAGCAGCCCGGGGCAGGTCTTGGGCACCGGGGAGCTGTTTTTT	CASSPGQVLGTGELFF
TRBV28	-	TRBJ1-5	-	TGTGCCAGCAGTTACCAGGACGAAAATCAGCCCCAGCATTTT	CASSYQDENQPQHF
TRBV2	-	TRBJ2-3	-	TGTGCCAGCACCGTGGGCAGTACTAGCACAGATACGCAGTATTTT	CASTVGSTSTDTQYF
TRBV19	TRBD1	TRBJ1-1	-	TGTGCCAGTACCCCAGGGGGGCGCGGTTCCCCTGAAGCTTTCTTT	CASTPGGRGSPEAFF
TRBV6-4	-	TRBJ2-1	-	TGTGCCAGCAGTGTATCCAGGGAAGGGCACAATGAGCAGTTCTTC	CASSVSREGHNEQFF
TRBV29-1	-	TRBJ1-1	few	TGCAGCGTAGAAACTACAGGGTTGGGGGCTTTCTTT	CSVETTGLGAFF
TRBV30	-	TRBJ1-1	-	TGTGCCTGGAGTGTAGCCGGGAACACTGAAGCTTTCTTT	CAWSVAGNTEAFF
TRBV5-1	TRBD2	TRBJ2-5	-	TGCGCCAGCAGCGCCCATGGGCTAGCGGGGGTAGAGACCCAGTACTTC	CASSAHGLAGVETQYF
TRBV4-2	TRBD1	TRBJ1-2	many	TGTGCCAGCAGCTCGGGGACAGGGGACTATGGCTACACCTTC	CASSSGTGDYGYTF
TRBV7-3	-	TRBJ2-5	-	TGTGCCAGCAGCTTAGTCGGGGGCCAAGAGACCCAGTACTTC	CASSLVGGQETQYF
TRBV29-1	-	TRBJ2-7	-	TGCAGCGTTGAACTAGGCGGGGCCAGCTCCTACGAGCAGTACTTC	CSVELGGASSYEQYF
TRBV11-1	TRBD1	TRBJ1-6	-	TGTGCCAGCAGCTTACAGGACAGGGCCGCCTATAATTCACCCCTCCACTTT	CASSLQDRAAYNSPLHF
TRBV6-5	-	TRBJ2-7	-	TGTGCCAGCAGTTACTCCTTCGGAGGGAACGAGCAGTACTTC	CASSYSFGGNEQYF
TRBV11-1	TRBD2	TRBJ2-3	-	TGTGCCAGCAGCCTTGGAAAGCGGGGGGGCACAGATACGCAGTATTTT	CASSLGKRGGTDTQYF
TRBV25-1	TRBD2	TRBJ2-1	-	TGTGCCAGCAGTGCCAGCGGGGGACCCTACAATGAGCAGTTCTTC	CASSASGGPYNEQFF
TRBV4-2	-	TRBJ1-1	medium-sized	TGTGCCAGCAGCCAGAGACTACAGAGGAACACTGAAGCTTTCTTT	CASSQRLQRNTEAFF
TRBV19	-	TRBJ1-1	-	TGTGCCAGTAGTAATCAGGGACAAACTGAAGCTTTCTTT	CASSNQGQTEAFF
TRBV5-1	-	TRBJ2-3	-	TGCGCCAGCAGCATCATCCCGGGGGGCACAGATACGCAGTATTTT	CASSIIPGGTDTQYF
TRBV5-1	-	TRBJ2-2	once	TGCGCCAGCAGCTTCGACCACCGCGGAGTTTTCACCGGGGAGCTGTTTTTT	CASSFDHRGVFTGELFF
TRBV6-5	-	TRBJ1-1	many	TGTGCCAGCACCTTTTATGGGAACACTGAAGCTTTCTTT	CASTFYGNTEAFF
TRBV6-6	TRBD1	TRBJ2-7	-	TGTGCCAGCAGAGACCCGGGACAGGGGTCCCACGAGCAGTACTTC	CASRDPGQGSHEQYF
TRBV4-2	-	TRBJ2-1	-	TGTGCCAGCAGCCAAGTCGGGACACGGCTCTACAATGAGCAGTTCTTC	CASSQVGTRLYNEQFF
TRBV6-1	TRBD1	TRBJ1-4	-	TGTGCCAGCAGTGAAATGGGTGGGACAGGGGGTGGAAAACTGTTTTTT	CASSEMGGTGGGKLFF
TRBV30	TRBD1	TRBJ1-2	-	TGTGCCTCGGGGACAGCCAAGTACTATGGCTACACCTTC	CASGTAKYYGYTF
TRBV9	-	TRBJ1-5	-	TGTGCCAGCAGCGTCGGGGGAGGGGCTGGTCAGCCCCAGCATTTT	CASSVGGGAGQPQHF
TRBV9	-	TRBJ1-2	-	TGTGCCAGCAGCCAAGAGTATGGGTGGATAGCGGATGGCTACACCTTC	CASSQEYGWIADGYTF
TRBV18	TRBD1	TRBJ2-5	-	TGTGCCAGCTCACCACCGCTCGACAGGGCTTCGGAGACCCAGTACTTC	CASSPPLDRASETQYF
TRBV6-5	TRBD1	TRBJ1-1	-	TGTGCCAGCAGACACGGACAGGCCACTGAAGCTTTCTTT	CASRHGQATEAFF
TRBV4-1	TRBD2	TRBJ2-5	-	TGCGCCAGCAGCGCCCGACTAGCGGGGCCCCAAGAGACCCAGTACTTC	CASSARLAGPQETQYF
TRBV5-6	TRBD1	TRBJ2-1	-	TGTGCCAGCAGTCACGGGACAGGGAATGAGCAGTTCTTC	CASSHGTGNEQFF
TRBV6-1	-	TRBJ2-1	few	TGTGCCAGCAGCCCTCTCCCCCGGGGAAAAAACTGGCAGTTCTTC	CASSPLPRGKNWQFF
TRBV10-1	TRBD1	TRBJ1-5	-	TGCGCCAGCAGTGAGGCCAGGGGGCAAAATCAGCCCCAGCATTTT	CASSEARGQNQPQHF
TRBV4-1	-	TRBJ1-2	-	TGCGCCAGCAGCCAAGAAACCGCGCTCTATGGCTACACCTTC	CASSQETALYGYTF
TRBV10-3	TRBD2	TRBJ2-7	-	TGTGCCGCCGGGGGGGGAGGGTCCTACGAGCAGTACTTC	CAAGGGGSYEQYF
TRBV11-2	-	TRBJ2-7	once	TGTGCCAGCAGCTTAAGCAGGGCGGGCCACGAGCAGTACTTC	CASSLSRAGHEQYF
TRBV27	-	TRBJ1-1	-	TGTGCCAGCAGTTTATTGGGAGGCGCGAACACTGAAGCTTTCTTT	CASSLLGGANTEAFF
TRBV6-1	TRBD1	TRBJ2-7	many	TGTGCCAGCAGTGAAGCGCAGGGGGCGCCGTACGAGCAGTACTTC	CASSEAQGAPYEQYF
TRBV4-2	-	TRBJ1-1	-	TGTGCCAGCAGCCAAGTGGGGATGAACACTGAAGCTTTCTTT	CASSQVGMNTEAFF
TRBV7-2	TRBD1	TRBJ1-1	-	TGTGCCAGCAGCCCCGGGACAGGGTGGGGCACTGAAGCTTTCTTT	CASSPGTGWGTEAFF
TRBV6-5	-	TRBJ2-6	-	TGTGCCAGTCAGGGCTCTTTGGGGGCCAACGTCCTGACTTTC	CASQGSLGANVLTF